This TCR beta chain was sequenced during a study of T cell responses to AZD1222 COVID-19 vaccine. Study-wide results and limits: Females made up more of the donors, who were largely white British, and clonal diversity may have come out too low. The repertoires were collected only after the peak T cell response.

The V end was cut by 5 bases, the J end by 12 bases, with 19 bases between. CDR1 and CDR2 (germline): SEHNR, FQNEAQ (reference sequence). CDR3 size: 13 residues. Assay used: immunoSEQ multiplex PCR; TCRdb lists only in-frame clones, some missing. The profile shows 45,000 to 50,000 clones, 75% to 90% of them singletons. To note about this clone: The antigen remains undetermined.

This chain uses TRBV7-9 with TRBJ1-2; D remains unclear. The sequence derives from an adult who received the AZD1222 COVID-19 vaccine. The specimen was peripheral blood, collected 28 days after the second AZD1222 dose. In DNA form, the CDR3 reads TGTGCCAGCAGCCTCTTACTGGAAGAGATCGACACCTTC. Translated: CASSLLLEEIDTF.